These T cell receptor beta chains were read from a single sample in a study of cytomegalovirus exposure and HLA in healthy donors. Some clones are missing from TCRdb's copy, which holds only in-frame ones; the method was immunoSEQ multiplex PCR. The sample carries about 160,000 clones, around 82% recorded once. Sequencing input: PBMCs. Receptors originate from a man aged 30-40 years in good health and CMV-seronegative. CDR3s include the opening cysteine and the closing phenylalanine or tryptophan. D genes are given only for firm matches. Clone size is not always given. Where it is, it says once, few, many or a class for expanded clones.

abundance	d_gene	v_gene	j_gene	CDR3aa	CDR3nt
once	.	TRBV30	TRBJ2-5	CAWKGYQETQYF	TGTGCCTGGAAGGGGTATCAGGAGACCCAGTACTTC
.	.	TRBV2	TRBJ2-5	CASSRQGLETQYF	TGTGCCAGCAGCCGTCAGGGCTTGGAGACCCAGTACTTC
.	.	TRBV6-6	TRBJ1-3	CASLPPGVGGNTIYF	TGTGCCAGCCTTCCGCCCGGGGTTGGTGGAAACACCATATATTTT
once	.	TRBV30	TRBJ2-2	CAWTAGGTDTGELFF	TGTGCCTGGACGGCAGGGGGGACAGACACCGGGGAGCTGTTTTTT
.	TRBD2	TRBV19	TRBJ2-1	CASSPGLAGLNEQFF	TGTGCCAGTAGTCCGGGACTAGCGGGCCTCAATGAGCAGTTCTTC
.	TRBD2	TRBV27	TRBJ2-5	CASSSGTSGGQETQYF	TGTGCCAGCAGTTCCGGGACTAGCGGGGGCCAAGAGACCCAGTACTTC
.	TRBD1	TRBV9	TRBJ1-1	CASSLQGDTEAFF	TGTGCCAGCAGCTTACAGGGGGACACTGAAGCTTTCTTT
.	.	TRBV10-1	TRBJ2-6	CASRNFASGANVLTF	TGCGCCAGCAGGAACTTTGCCTCTGGGGCCAACGTCCTGACTTTC
.	TRBD1	TRBV7-9	TRBJ2-5	CASSSTRWDSQETQYF	TGTGCCAGCAGCTCCACCCGTTGGGACAGCCAAGAGACCCAGTACTTC
.	.	TRBV7-9	TRBJ1-2	CASSLEMNSYGYTF	TGTGCCAGCAGCTTAGAAATGAATAGCTATGGCTACACCTTC
few	TRBD1	TRBV27	TRBJ2-2	CASSFLGQGAGELFF	TGTGCCAGCAGTTTTTTGGGACAGGGGGCCGGGGAGCTGTTTTTT
.	.	TRBV4-3	TRBJ2-7	CASSQEVGLFPYEQYF	TGCGCCAGCAGCCAAGAGGTGGGACTTTTCCCCTACGAGCAGTACTTC
.	TRBD1	TRBV6-5	TRBJ1-5	CASSSGQGNEPQHF	TGTGCCAGCAGTTCAGGACAGGGAAATGAGCCCCAGCATTTT
.	TRBD2	TRBV6-1	TRBJ2-7	CASNPGLAGDEQYF	TGTGCCAGCAATCCGGGACTAGCGGGGGATGAGCAGTACTTC
.	.	TRBV18	TRBJ2-5	CASSPGIPKETQYF	TGTGCCAGCTCCCCGGGAATTCCAAAAGAGACCCAGTACTTC
few	.	TRBV5-1	TRBJ2-2	CASSLETPGTGELFF	TGCGCCAGCAGCTTGGAGACCCCAGGTACCGGGGAGCTGTTTTTT
few	.	TRBV27	TRBJ1-2	CASSLQGDYGYTF	TGTGCCAGCAGTTTACAGGGTGACTATGGCTACACCTTC
.	.	TRBV7-2	TRBJ2-7	CASSSNRVAYEQYF	TGTGCCAGCAGCTCCAACAGGGTGGCCTACGAGCAGTACTTC
.	.	TRBV18	TRBJ2-7	CASSRQNYEQYF	TGTGCCAGCTCAAGACAGAACTACGAGCAGTACTTC
.	TRBD2	TRBV15	TRBJ2-7	CATSRDGTSGNYEQYF	TGTGCCACCAGCAGAGACGGGACTAGCGGAAACTACGAGCAGTACTTC
.	TRBD1	TRBV6-6	TRBJ1-6	CASSSDRGYNSPLHF	TGTGCCAGCAGCTCCGACAGGGGGTATAATTCACCCCTCCACTTT
.	TRBD1	TRBV7-9	TRBJ2-2	CASSFRQGARGELFF	TGTGCCAGCAGCTTTCGACAGGGGGCCCGGGGGGAGCTGTTTTTT
.	TRBD1	TRBV27	TRBJ1-2	CASTATGTTYGYTF	TGTGCCAGCACCGCGACAGGGACCACCTATGGCTACACCTTC
once	TRBD1	TRBV11-3	TRBJ2-7	CASSHGAGTGHEQYF	TGTGCCAGCAGCCATGGGGCCGGGACAGGGCACGAGCAGTACTTC
.	TRBD2	TRBV7-3	TRBJ2-5	CASSRGTKETQYF	TGTGCCAGCAGCCGAGGGACTAAAGAGACCCAGTACTTC
.	.	TRBV6-5	TRBJ2-3	CASRPYSTDTQYF	TGTGCCAGCAGGCCCTATAGCACAGATACGCAGTATTTT
.	.	TRBV6-6	TRBJ2-1	CASGQTGLSYNEQFF	TGTGCCAGCGGTCAGACAGGACTGTCCTACAATGAGCAGTTCTTC
.	.	TRBV27	TRBJ1-5	CASRPTRVQPQHF	TGTGCCAGCAGACCCACCCGGGTTCAGCCCCAGCATTTT
.	.	TRBV19	TRBJ1-1	CASSIVPGSSEAFF	TGTGCCAGTAGTATAGTTCCGGGTAGTTCTGAAGCTTTCTTT
.	TRBD2	TRBV5-1	TRBJ2-1	CASSLASGGYNEQFF	TGCGCCAGCAGCTTAGCAAGCGGGGGATACAATGAGCAGTTCTTC
.	TRBD1	TRBV27	TRBJ2-7	CASGGTGLYEQYF	TGTGCCAGCGGAGGGACAGGGCTCTACGAGCAGTACTTC
.	.	TRBV7-3	TRBJ2-2	CASSATGGGTNTGELFF	TGTGCCAGCAGCGCTACAGGGGGGGGGACTAACACCGGGGAGCTGTTTTTT
.	TRBD2	TRBV7-8	TRBJ2-2	CASRRLAGTGELFF	TGTGCCAGCAGGCGACTAGCGGGCACCGGGGAGCTGTTTTTT
few	.	TRBV11-3	TRBJ2-2	CASSLAGGELFF	TGTGCCAGCAGCTTAGCGGGTGGGGAGCTGTTTTTT
.	TRBD1	TRBV6-4	TRBJ1-2	CASSGTGGYGYTF	TGTGCCAGCAGTGGGACAGGGGGCTATGGCTACACCTTC
.	.	TRBV6-4	TRBJ2-1	CASSDRTTNEQFF	TGTGCCAGCAGTGACCGGACTACCAATGAGCAGTTCTTC
.	.	TRBV14	TRBJ2-3	CASSQDVDLTDTQYF	TGTGCCAGCAGCCAAGATGTCGACTTAACAGATACGCAGTATTTT
.	.	TRBV15	TRBJ2-7	CATSLGRSYEQYF	TGTGCCACCAGCCTAGGGAGGTCCTACGAGCAGTACTTC
.	.	TRBV9	TRBJ1-2	CASSVGTAYGYTF	TGTGCCAGCAGCGTAGGGACAGCCTATGGCTACACCTTC
.	TRBD1	TRBV6-1	TRBJ1-5	CASSGGQGQQPQHF	TGTGCCAGCAGTGGAGGACAGGGACAACAGCCCCAGCATTTT
.	.	TRBV15	TRBJ1-5	CATSTQDDQPQHF	TGTGCCACCAGCACACAGGATGATCAGCCCCAGCATTTT
once	.	TRBV27	TRBJ2-7	CASSLLHDSYEQYF	TGTGCCAGCAGCCTCTTACACGACAGCTACGAGCAGTACTTC
.	.	TRBV29-1	TRBJ1-2	CSGRDIGGGYTF	TGCAGTGGCCGGGACATAGGGGGTGGCTACACCTTC
.	.	TRBV9	TRBJ1-2	CASSVGRADGYTF	TGTGCCAGCAGCGTAGGCAGGGCTGATGGCTACACCTTC
.	.	TRBV19	TRBJ1-4	CASSALNEKLFF	TGTGCCAGTAGTGCCCTAAATGAAAAACTGTTTTTT
.	TRBD1	TRBV29-1	TRBJ2-7	CSVGTGLNEQYF	TGCAGCGTCGGGACAGGGCTAAACGAGCAGTACTTC
.	.	TRBV6-4	TRBJ2-1	CASSDSRVARNEQFF	TGTGCCAGCAGTGACAGTCGAGTAGCGCGCAATGAGCAGTTCTTC
.	.	TRBV5-5	TRBJ1-5	CASSLPGTNQPQHF	TGTGCCAGCAGCTTGCCCGGGACAAATCAGCCCCAGCATTTT
.	TRBD1	TRBV5-6	TRBJ1-4	CASSLSGTGSEKLFF	TGTGCCAGCAGCTTGTCCGGGACAGGGAGTGAAAAACTGTTTTTT
.	.	TRBV7-2	TRBJ1-5	CASSLGVNQPQHF	TGTGCCAGCAGCTTAGGCGTCAATCAGCCCCAGCATTTT
.	.	TRBV4-2	TRBJ1-5	CASSQIGAGDNQPQHF	TGTGCCAGCAGCCAAATAGGGGCAGGGGACAATCAGCCCCAGCATTTT
.	.	TRBV5-4	TRBJ1-3	CASTAGGAGRGNTIYF	TGTGCCAGCACCGCGGGGGGGGCCGGTAGAGGAAACACCATATATTTT
.	.	TRBV7-2	TRBJ2-7	CASSPPQGTYEQYF	TGTGCCAGCAGCCCACCACAGGGAACCTACGAGCAGTACTTC
.	.	TRBV6-5	TRBJ2-5	CASSPRLGETQYF	TGTGCCAGCAGTCCTCGACTAGGGGAGACCCAGTACTTC
once	.	TRBV5-1	TRBJ2-3	CASSLVPGDTQYF	TGCGCCAGCAGCTTGGTTCCCGGAGATACGCAGTATTTT